The clone carrying this T cell receptor beta chain came up many times. These data are taken from a study of T cells after yellow fever vaccination. The V and J ends lost 3 bases and 4 bases respectively, with 9 bases between them. The CDR3 is 14 residues long. Germline CDR1 MNHEY, CDR2 SMNVEV (reference sequence). Making TCR cDNA involved 5'RACE template switching, which added UMIs and a universal primer site. TCRdb passed the 5' RACE reads through MiXCR, listing each CDR3 protein once. Found here are tens of thousands of distinct CDR3 sequences, approximately 6% of them singletons; the top ten hold roughly 31%.

This chain connects TRBV27 to TRBJ2-2; D call uncertain. The TCR was taken from a man younger than 35 who received the YFV17D yellow fever vaccine. The sequenced sample was PBMCs, either bulk or a sorted T-cell subset (CD4+, CD8+, memory, or dextramer-sorted; not recorded which), obtained on the day of the yellow fever booster vaccination. CDR3 in DNA: TGTGCCAGCAGTTTCAACACTTTCACCGGGGAGCTGTTTTTT. Translated, it gives CASSFNTFTGELFF.